This T cell receptor beta chain was sequenced in a study of blood T cell repertoires in COVID-19 (dated by TCRdb to the early 2020s). A note on the overall study: Samples covering the acute and convalescent phases of COVID-19 were provided by collaborators in the United States, Italy and Spain. A de-identified subject ID, COVID-19 status, age in years and sex were almost always included in the sample metadata. Where available, HLA class I and class II types were taken from metadata supplied by the sample provider and were not determined by assay-based typing. The samples were drawn from two sources: the first 160 participants of the ongoing ImmuneRACE study, and 950 to 1,500 subjects contributed by 6 global collaborators. The dataset comprised deeply sampled blood TCRbeta repertoires from subjects exposed to, actively infected with, or recovered from COVID-19. A freely available public database, intended as a resource for researchers studying the immune response to SARS-CoV-2, is where the repertoires were released. The material from the prospective study consisted of cDNA or gDNA derived from T cells, B-cell-depleted T cells, or PBMCs.

Concerning this clone itself: Its antigen specificity is not known. No qualities accompany the bases; no much larger clone lies one base away.

The immunoSEQ Assay, a bias-controlled multiplex PCR, was used to amplify TCRbeta CDR3 regions from genomic DNA. As for the original processing: Nucleated cell counts per sample were estimated from amplification of reference gene primers within the assay. Sequence reads were collapsed and filtered to measure the absolute abundance of every unique TCRbeta CDR3 rearrangement. For each sample, productive Simpson clonality was calculated as the square root of Simpson's diversity index over productive rearrangements. Here the immuneACCESS table is served through TCRdb, limited to in-frame sequences with V and J called. Missing clones are a known gap in these copies; in checked studies unresolved V genes cover under half, and the rest lacks a known reason. The DNA gave D and trimming, while V, J and clone size come from that table. The sample profile shows around 31,000 clones; approximately 90% of them were found once. Under 4.5% of the sample lies in the top ten.

Each collaborating institution followed its own protocols to collect whole blood in K2EDTA tubes. For TCRbeta analysis, collaborators shipped samples as frozen whole blood, isolated PBMCs, or DNA extracted from either of those sample types. V and J are trimmed by 1 base and 7 bases, and the gene matches miss 10 bases of the junction. There are 16 amino acids in the CDR3, from cysteine to phenylalanine inclusive. Only CDR3 DNA is held: 48 bases, read in frame from base 1. The germline V gene supplies CDR1 SGHDT and CDR2 YYEEEE. What the work shows at the level of the full study, not this receptor alone: How much clinical and demographic metadata was included differed by source and by participant, and the metadata was provided uncurated.

The chain uses TRBV5-6 and TRBJ2-3; TRBD1 fits 9 bases in the junction. The sequenced material came from peripheral blood. The clonotype originates from a man between 60 and 75 years old with acute or convalescent COVID-19. The DNA is as follows: TGTGCCAGCAGCTTGATGGGAGGACAGGGGCGGAATACGCAGTATTTT. Translated, this gives CASSLMGGQGRNTQYF.